This T cell receptor beta chain was observed in a study of T cell responses to AZD1222 COVID-19 vaccine. CDR3 length: 14 residues. Trimming took 3 bases from V and 2 from J, leaving 10 bases between them. Germline CDR1 and CDR2: WNHNN and SYGVQD (reference sequence). Overall study results and limits: Spike-specific TCR breadth and depth both grew after two AZD1222 doses.

Sequenced by immunoSEQ multiplex PCR; TCRdb stores in-frame clones only, minus some. Of approximately 100,000 clones listed, about 85% are singletons. With regard to this clone: Antigen unknown.

J is TRBJ2-5 and V is TRBV10-1; no firm D call. The sequence derives from an adult who received the AZD1222 COVID-19 vaccine. This material consisted of peripheral blood, taken 28 days after the second AZD1222 dose. The DNA for the CDR3 is TGCGCCAGCAGTGATAAGTTGCGGCAAGAGACCCAGTACTTC. Translated, it gives CASSDKLRQETQYF.